This TCR beta chain came from a study of blood T cell repertoires in COVID-19. Study-level background: The United States, Italy and Spain provided the acute and convalescent COVID-19 samples. Nucleic acid was either cDNA or gDNA, and it came from T cells, B-cell-depleted T cells, or PBMCs.

Original processing notes: Estimation of nucleated cell counts was performed using reference gene primer amplification. The table came from immunoSEQ multiplex PCR; TCRdb's copy has only in-frame clones and leaves some out. V and J calls and clone size are given by that table; D and trimming were obtained from the DNA. The data contain some 140,000 clones, about 76% of them singletons. V was clipped by 2 bases and J by 1 base, with 9 bases between them. CDR1 is SGHTA and CDR2 is FQGNSA in the germline V gene. This CDR3 is 15 amino acids long. The chain employs TRBV7-2 and TRBJ1-3, with unresolved D. This clonotype was sampled from a man older than 75 with acute or convalescent COVID-19. Sequenced sample: peripheral blood. This CDR3 is CASSLRGSSGNTIYF. CDR3 coding DNA: TGTGCCAGCAGCTTACGGGGATCGTCTGGAAACACCATATATTTT.